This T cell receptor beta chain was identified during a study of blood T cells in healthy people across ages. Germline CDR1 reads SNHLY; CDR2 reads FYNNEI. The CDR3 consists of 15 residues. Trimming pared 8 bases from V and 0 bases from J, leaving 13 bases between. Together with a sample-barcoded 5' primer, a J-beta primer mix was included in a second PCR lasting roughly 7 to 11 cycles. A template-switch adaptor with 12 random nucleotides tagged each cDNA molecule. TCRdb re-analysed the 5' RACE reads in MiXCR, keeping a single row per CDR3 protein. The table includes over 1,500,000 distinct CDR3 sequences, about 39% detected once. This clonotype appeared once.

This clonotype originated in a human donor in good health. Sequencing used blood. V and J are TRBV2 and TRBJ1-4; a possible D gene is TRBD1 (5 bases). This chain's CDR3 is CASRRQPATNEKLFF. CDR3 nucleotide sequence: TGTGCCAGCCGAAGACAGCCCGCAACTAATGAAAAACTGTTTTTT.